One sample yielded the 13 T cell receptor beta chains listed below, sequenced in a study of identical twins. TCRdb passed the 5' RACE reads through MiXCR, listing each CDR3 protein once. The profile covers around 370,000 distinct CDR3 sequences, with approximately 10% appearing a single time and 8% to 10% taken by the ten largest. Input material: naive T cells sorted from blood. The receptors here all came from a woman in her 50s in good health.

This clonotype was picked up a small number of times. The gene calls are TRBV10-3 and TRBJ2-7; maybe TRBD2 (5 bases). Germline V gene data show CDR1 as ENHRY and CDR2 as SYGVKD. The CDR3 runs to 13 residues. Trimming took 7 bases from V and 2 from J, leaving 12 bases between them. Here the CDR3 DNA reads TGTGCCATCACTAAGGGAGAGACCTACGAGCAGTACTTC. Encoded protein: CAITKGETYEQYF.

DNA for the CDR3: TGTGCCAGTAGCCCCTGGGGAGGGCCCAATGAGCAGTTCTTC. Amino acid sequence: CASSPWGGPNEQFF. This rearrangement joins TRBV19 to TRBJ2-1; 7 bases fit TRBD2. This CDR3 is built from 14 residues. Germline-derived CDR1 and CDR2 are LNHDA and SQIVND (reference sequence). The trim removed 6 bases at V and 6 bases at J, leaving 8 bases unmatched.

This clonotype was recorded a few times. V usage is TRBV7-9 and J usage is TRBJ2-1, with 9 bases aligning to TRBD2. CDR3 length: 16 residues. The junction had 7 bases not matched to a gene; V was cut back by 5 bases and J by 2 bases. Germline V CDR1 and CDR2: SEHNR, FQNEAQ (reference sequence). The CDR3 nucleotides are TGTGCCAGCAGCCCAGTAGCGGGGGTCACCTACAATGAGCAGTTCTTC. Its protein product is CASSPVAGVTYNEQFF. The whole variable domain, remainder taken from reference TRBV7-9 and TRBJ2-1, is DTGVSQNPRHKITKRGQNVTFRCDPISEHNRLYWYRQTLGQGPEFLTYFQNEAQLEKSRLLSDRFSAERPKGSFSTLEIQRTEQGDSAMYLCASSPVAGVTYNEQFFGPGTRLTVL.

This clonotype was counted only a few times. V usage is TRBV5-6 and J usage is TRBJ2-5; 13 bases line up with TRBD2. The CDR3 spans 16 residues. CDR1 is SGHDT and CDR2 is YYEEEE in the germline V gene. V gave up 3 bases and J gave up 5 bases; unmatched junction bases: 7. CDR3 sequence (DNA): TGTGCCAGCAGCTCGCACCCGGGACTAGCGGGGGAGACCCAGTACTTC. It codes for CASSSHPGLAGETQYF. Variable domain in full (rest from reference TRBV5-6 and TRBJ2-5): DAGVTQSPTHLIKTRGQQVTLRCSPKSGHDTVSWYQQALGQGPQFIFQYYEEEERQRGNFPDRFSGHQFPNYSSELNVNALLLGDSALYLCASSSHPGLAGETQYFGPGTRLLVL.

The rearrangement uses TRBV5-1 and TRBJ2-3, with D tentatively TRBD1 (6 bases). Trimming left V 4 bases short and J 5 bases short, with 8 bases between. This CDR3 is built from 12 residues. Germline CDR1 reads SGHRS; CDR2 reads YFSETQ. CDR3 loop: CASSQQGDTQYF. The CDR3 coding sequence is TGCGCCAGCAGCCAACAGGGAGATACGCAGTATTTT.

The DNA for the CDR3 is TGCAGCGTTAAACAGGCGGGAGGGCGAAGCGGGGAGCTGTTTTTT. As protein: CSVKQAGGRSGELFF. The chain links TRBV29-1 to TRBJ2-2; 9 bases map to TRBD2. This CDR3 has 15 residues. Germline loops: CDR1 SQVTM, CDR2 ANQGSEA. The trim removed 5 bases at V and 7 bases at J, leaving 11 bases unmatched.

This clonotype occurred a few times. The chain couples TRBV18 to TRBJ1-1; D gene ambiguous. The CDR3 is 17 amino acids. The germline CDR1 and CDR2 sequences are KGHSH and LQKENI. Trimming removed 2 bases at V and 5 bases at J, with 21 bases between. CDR3 coding DNA: TGTGCCAGCTCACCAAATCATTCGCCCCCAAGTGGGACTGAAGCTTTCTTT. It is translated as CASSPNHSPPSGTEAFF.

The table lists this clonotype with a few counts. V gene TRBV3-1 combines with J gene TRBJ2-3, with no clear D. Trimming took 1 base from V and 4 from J, leaving 9 bases between them. In germline, CDR1 is LGHDT, CDR2 YNNKEL (reference sequence). The CDR3 is 14 residues long. The CDR3 region is CASSQGIPADTQYF. The DNA of the CDR3 is TGTGCCAGCAGCCAAGGGATCCCAGCAGATACGCAGTATTTT.

This clonotype was counted a few times. This chain links TRBV29-1 with TRBJ1-2, with 9 bases identical to TRBD1. The junction had 10 bases not matched to a gene; V was cut back by 3 bases and J by 8 bases. This CDR3 has 14 residues. Germline assignment: CDR1 SQVTM and CDR2 ANQGSEA. CDR3 sequence: CSVDSLDRGSGYTF. CDR3 coding DNA: TGCAGCGTTGATAGTTTGGACAGGGGCAGCGGCTACACCTTC.

V usage is TRBV14 and J usage is TRBJ1-2, with TRBD1 as a possible D gene (5 bases). Germline lookup yields CDR1 SGHDN and CDR2 FVKESK. CDR3 size: 13 residues. With 1 base removed from V and 10 bases from J, the gap between germline ends came to 13 bases. The CDR3 nucleotides are TGTGCCAGCAGCCAAGGGGGACTTGGTGCCTACACCTTC. It yields the protein CASSQGGLGAYTF.

This clonotype has a count of ten or more. The chain employs TRBV24-1 and TRBJ2-3, with TRBD2 as a possible D gene (5 bases). The CDR3 is made up of 14 amino acids. V lost 4 bases and J 0 bases, leaving 7 bases between the germline ends. Germline V lookup: CDR1 KGHDR, CDR2 SFDVKD. CDR3 loop: CATSDSGSTDTQYF. Written as DNA, the CDR3 is TGTGCCACCAGTGACAGCGGAAGCACAGATACGCAGTATTTT.

The chain employs TRBV12-3 or TRBV12-4 and TRBJ2-7, with TRBD2 identical over 10 bases. V trimming: 5 bases; J trimming: 9 bases; junction bases outside the gene matches: 7. The CDR3 totals 13 residues. CDR3 loop: CASSPTSGIVQYF. In nucleotides, the CDR3 is TGTGCCAGCAGTCCTACTAGCGGGATTGTGCAGTACTTC.

The chain uses TRBV5-1 and TRBJ2-5; TRBD1 matches at 8 bases. J lost 4 bases, V lost 9 bases, and 11 bases had no gene match. Germline CDR1 SGHRS, CDR2 YFSETQ. The CDR3 runs to 14 residues. The CDR3 DNA sequence: TGCGCCACCCCAGGACAGGGTTTTCGAGAGACCCAGTACTTC. Translation gives CATPGQGFRETQYF.